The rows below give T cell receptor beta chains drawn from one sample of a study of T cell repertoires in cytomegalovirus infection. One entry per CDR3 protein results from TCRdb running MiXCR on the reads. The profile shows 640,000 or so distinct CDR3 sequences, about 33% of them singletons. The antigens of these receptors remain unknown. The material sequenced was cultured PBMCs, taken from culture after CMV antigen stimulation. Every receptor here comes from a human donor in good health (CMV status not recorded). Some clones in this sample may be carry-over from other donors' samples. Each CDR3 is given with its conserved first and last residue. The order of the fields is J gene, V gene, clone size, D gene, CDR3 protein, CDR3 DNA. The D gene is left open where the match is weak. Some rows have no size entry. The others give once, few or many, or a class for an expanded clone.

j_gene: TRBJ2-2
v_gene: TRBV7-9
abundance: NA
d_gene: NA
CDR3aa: CASSSRRNGELFF
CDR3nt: TGTGCCAGCAGCTCACGACGTAACGGGGAGCTGTTTTTT

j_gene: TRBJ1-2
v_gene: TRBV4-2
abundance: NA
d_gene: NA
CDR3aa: CASSQGPQPLKVGYGYTF
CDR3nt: TGTGCCAGCAGCCAAGGACCCCAACCCTTAAAGGTCGGCTATGGCTACACCTTC

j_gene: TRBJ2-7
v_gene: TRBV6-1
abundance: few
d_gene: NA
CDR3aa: CASTHRRAVYEQYF
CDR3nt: TGTGCCAGCACACACCGCAGAGCTGTCTACGAGCAGTACTTC

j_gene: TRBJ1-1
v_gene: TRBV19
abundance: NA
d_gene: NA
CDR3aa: CASSTGGVEAFF
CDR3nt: TGTGCCAGTAGTACCGGCGGGGTTGAAGCTTTCTTT

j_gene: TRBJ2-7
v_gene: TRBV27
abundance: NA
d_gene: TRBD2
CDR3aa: CASKASGGGYEQYF
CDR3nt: TGTGCCAGCAAGGCTAGCGGGGGGGGATACGAGCAGTACTTC

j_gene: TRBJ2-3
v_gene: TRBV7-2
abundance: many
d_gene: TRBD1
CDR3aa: CASSPRTGAPDTQYF
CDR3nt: TGTGCCAGCAGCCCGAGGACAGGAGCACCAGATACGCAGTATTTT

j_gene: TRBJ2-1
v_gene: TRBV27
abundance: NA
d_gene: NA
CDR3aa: CASSWRGVDEQFF
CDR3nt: TGTGCCAGCAGTTGGAGGGGTGTCGATGAGCAGTTCTTC

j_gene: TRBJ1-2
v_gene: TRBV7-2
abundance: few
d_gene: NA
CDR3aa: CASSLQMTVNYGYTF
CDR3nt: TGTGCCAGCAGCTTACAAATGACAGTGAACTATGGCTACACCTTC

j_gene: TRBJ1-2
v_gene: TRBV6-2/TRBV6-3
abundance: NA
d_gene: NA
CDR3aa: CASSFYYGYTF
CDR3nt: TGTGCCAGCAGTTTTTATTATGGCTACACCTTC

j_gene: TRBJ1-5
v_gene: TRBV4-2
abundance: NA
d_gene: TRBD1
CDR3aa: CASSQDVQGAIIGNQPQHF
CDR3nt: TGTGCCAGCAGCCAAGATGTCCAGGGGGCGATCATTGGCAATCAGCCCCAGCATTTT

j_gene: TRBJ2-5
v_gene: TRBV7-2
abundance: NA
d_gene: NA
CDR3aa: CASSLGQRRGGTQYF
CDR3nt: TGTGCCAGCAGCCTTGGTCAGCGGCGGGGAGGGACCCAGTACTTC

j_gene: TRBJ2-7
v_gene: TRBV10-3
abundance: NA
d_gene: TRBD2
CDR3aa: CAIGLAGDREQYF
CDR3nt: TGTGCCATCGGACTAGCGGGGGATCGTGAGCAGTACTTC

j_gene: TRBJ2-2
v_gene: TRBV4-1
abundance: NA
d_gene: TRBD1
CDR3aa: CASSQVPGQGGAGELFF
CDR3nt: TGCGCCAGCAGCCAAGTGCCGGGACAGGGAGGGGCCGGGGAGCTGTTTTTT

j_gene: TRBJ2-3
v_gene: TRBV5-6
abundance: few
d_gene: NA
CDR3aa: CASSPRAGATTDTQYF
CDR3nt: TGTGCCAGCAGCCCGCGGGCAGGGGCTACCACAGATACGCAGTATTTT

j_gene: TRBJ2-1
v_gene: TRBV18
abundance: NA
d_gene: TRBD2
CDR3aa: CASSPLLAGGANEQFF
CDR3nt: TGTGCCAGCTCACCACTCCTAGCGGGGGGGGCCAATGAGCAGTTCTTC

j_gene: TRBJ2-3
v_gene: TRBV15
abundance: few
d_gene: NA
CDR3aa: CATSRGDTQYF
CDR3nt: TGTGCCACCAGCAGAGGAGATACGCAGTATTTT

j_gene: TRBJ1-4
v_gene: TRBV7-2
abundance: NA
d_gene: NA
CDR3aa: CASSSRPRSDEKLFF
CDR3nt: TGTGCCAGCAGCTCTCGCCCCAGGTCCGATGAAAAACTGTTTTTT